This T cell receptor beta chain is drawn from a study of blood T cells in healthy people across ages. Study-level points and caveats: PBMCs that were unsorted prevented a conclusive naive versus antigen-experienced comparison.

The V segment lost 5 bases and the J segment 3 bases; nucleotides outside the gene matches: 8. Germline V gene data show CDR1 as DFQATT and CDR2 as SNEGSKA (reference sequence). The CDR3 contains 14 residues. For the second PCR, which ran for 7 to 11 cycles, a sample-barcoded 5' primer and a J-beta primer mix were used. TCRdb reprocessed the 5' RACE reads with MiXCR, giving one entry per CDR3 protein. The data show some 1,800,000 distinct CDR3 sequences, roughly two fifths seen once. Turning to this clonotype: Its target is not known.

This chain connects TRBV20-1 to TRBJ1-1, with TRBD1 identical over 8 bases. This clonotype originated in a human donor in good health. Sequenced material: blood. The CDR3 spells CSAPTGAGDTEAFF. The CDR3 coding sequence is TGCAGTGCTCCGACAGGGGCGGGGGACACTGAAGCTTTCTTT.